This T cell receptor beta chain was observed in a study of blood T cells in healthy people across ages. Whole-study findings and limits: The study regarded diversity estimates from one million T cells as underestimates.

A second PCR of 7 to 11 cycles used a sample-barcoded 5' primer and a J-beta primer mix. Tagging of each cDNA molecule was performed by a template-switch adaptor with 12 random nucleotides. TCRdb called the 5' RACE reads again in MiXCR, with one record for every CDR3 protein. The table lists about 1.8 million distinct CDR3 sequences, 49% of them singletons, with 2% to 2.5% in the top ten. Trimming removed 8 bases from V and 7 bases from J, with 12 bases in between. Germline CDR1 and CDR2: ENHRY and SYGVKD. The CDR3 length is 11 residues. This clonotype appeared a few times. The antigen is undetermined. They isolated at least 6 million PBMCs from each sample. Total RNA was extracted at no less than 6 micrograms per sample.

The TCR originated in a woman between 40 and 50 years old in good health. V and J are TRBV10-3 and TRBJ2-7; tentatively, D is TRBD1 (5 bases). Specimen: blood. CDR3 region: CAIGQNNEQYF. CDR3 in DNA: TGTGCCATCGGACAAAACAATGAGCAGTACTTC.